This T cell receptor beta chain was identified during a study of shared clonotypes between healthy human individuals. Study background: Each donor's CD4 naive and CD4 memory cells filled three plates apiece, CD8 naive two, and CD8 memory one.

The CD4+ fraction was divided into a CD45RA+ naive subset and a CD45RA-negative memory subset. Once extracted for a subset, genomic DNA was divided evenly among several immunoSEQ plates. Sorted-subset replicate PCR reactions contained 200 to 250 ng DNA, corresponding to tens of thousands of T cell genomes. Repertoires were generated with immunoSEQ multiplex PCR, while TCRdb's copy carries only in-frame clones and drops some. The sample lists about 2.4 million clones; around nine tenths were seen once. The CDR3 loop spans 19 amino acids. The sequence derives from a man between 18 and 35 years old in good health. The sequencing input was naive CD4+ T cells sorted from blood. The subset is: CD45RA+ positively selected. The V and J genes are TRBV21-1 and TRBJ2-4. TRBV21-1 is a listed pseudogene. The chain's CDR3 is CASSKAAGIVRVAKNIQYF. The DNA of the CDR3 is TGTGCCAGCAGCAAAGCGGCAGGGATCGTGAGGGTAGCCAAAAACATTCAGTACTTC.